Detailed here is one T cell receptor (beta chain). Germline-derived CDR1 and CDR2 are SNHLY and FYNNEI. Trimming removed 8 bases from V and 5 bases from J, with 12 bases in between. This CDR3 has 12 amino acids. In the authors' methods: The assay estimated nucleated cells by amplifying reference gene primers. Sequencing was performed with immunoSEQ multiplex PCR; in TCRdb, only in-frame clones are kept and a portion is missing. For V, J and clone size, that table is used; D and trimming come from the DNA. The sample contains under 300,000 clones, 82% of which appear only once. The data were obtained in a study of blood T cell repertoires in COVID-19. Study-level background: Samples of COVID-19 (acute and convalescent) were obtained from the United States, Italy and Spain. T cells, B-cell-depleted T cells, or PBMCs supplied cDNA or gDNA.

The sample was peripheral blood. The chain employs TRBV2 and TRBJ1-2; no clear D. The clonotype originates from an older woman with active or convalescent COVID-19. The chain's CDR3 is CASSEMGYGYTF. CDR3 sequence (DNA): TGTGCCAGCTCGGAGATGGGTTATGGCTACACCTTC.